This TCR beta chain originates from a study of blood T cell repertoires in COVID-19. Here immunoSEQ multiplex PCR was the method, and the copy in TCRdb shows in-frame clones only, minus some. Among 150,000 to 200,000 clones, approximately 80% were seen once, and the ten largest hold about 1.6%. This CDR3 has 15 residues. Per the germline V gene, CDR1 is KGHSH and CDR2 is LQKENI. Losses at the gene ends were 3 bases for V and 6 bases for J; bases not matched to a gene: 7. The source material was peripheral blood. The receptor comes from a human donor in a cohort sampled during active COVID-19. The rearrangement joins TRBV18 to TRBJ1-5; TRBD1 aligns across 8 bases. CDR3 DNA sequence: TGTGCCAGCTCACCCCTCGGACAGGGCGGTCAGCCCCAGCATTTT. Translation: CASSPLGQGGQPQHF.